These 4 T cell receptor beta chains originate from one sample sequenced in a study of T cell repertoires in cytomegalovirus infection. TCRdb independently ran MiXCR on the reads; one entry per CDR3 protein. The sample contains roughly 640,000 distinct CDR3 sequences, roughly 26% of which appear only once. The sequencing input was CD8+ T cells from PBMCs. These receptors were obtained from a human donor in good health (CMV status not recorded). Some clones in this sample may be carry-over from other donors' samples.

In its sample, this clonotype was seen many times. The chain links TRBV6-2 or TRBV6-3 to TRBJ2-7; 10 bases are shared with TRBD1. The CDR3 covers 15 residues. The germline V gene has CDR1 MNHEY and CDR2 SVGEGT. Trimming cost V 2 bases and J 4 bases; bases outside gene matches: 5. CDR3 protein: CASSYSRDRGYEQYV. Written as DNA, the CDR3 is TGTGCCAGCAGTTACAGTAGGGACAGGGGATACGAGCAGTACGTC.

This clonotype turned up a few times. The chain couples TRBV24-1 to TRBJ2-4; either TRBD1 or TRBD2 may supply D (5 bases each). This CDR3 contains 15 residues. Per the germline V gene, CDR1 is KGHDR and CDR2 is SFDVKD. V shed 4 bases and J shed 3 bases, with 12 bases lying between them. In nucleotides, the CDR3 is TGTGCCACCAGTGAAGGGACCAGCGTCAAAAACATTCAGTACTTC. Its translation: CATSEGTSVKNIQYF.

This clonotype has more than one count but fewer than ten. V gene TRBV27 combines with J gene TRBJ2-1, with D perhaps TRBD1 (5 bases). The CDR3 length is 12 residues. V lost 4 bases and J 8 bases, leaving 9 bases between the germline ends. Germline V gene lookup returns CDR1 MNHEY and CDR2 SMNVEV (reference sequence). CDR3 sequence reads: CASSSGLDEQFF. DNA of the CDR3: TGTGCCAGCAGTTCAGGGTTGGATGAGCAGTTCTTC.

This clonotype was counted between two and nine times. The chain carries TRBV2 and TRBJ1-2; D is possibly TRBD1 (5 bases). The CDR3 sequence is 11 residues long. Germline V lookup: CDR1 SNHLY, CDR2 FYNNEI. Trimming left V 11 bases short and J 7 bases short, with 14 bases between. The CDR3 region is CAGKQGFGYTF. CDR3 sequence (DNA): TGTGCCGGAAAGCAGGGATTTGGCTACACCTTC.